These T cell receptor beta chains were read from a single sample in a study of blood T cell repertoires in COVID-19. Only in-frame clones appear in the TCRdb table, and some are missing; sequencing was by immunoSEQ multiplex PCR. The table shows about 68,000 clones, with 80% to 90% occurring only once. Sequencing was done on a sample of peripheral blood. Receptors were obtained from a woman aged 55-69 years with acute or convalescent COVID-19. The CDR3 runs from the conserved cysteine through the conserved F or W. Each record gives: J gene, V gene, CDR3 protein.

j_call: TRBJ1-6; v_call: TRBV2; cdr3_aa: CASTLGRGNSPLHF
j_call: TRBJ1-2; v_call: TRBV4-1; cdr3_aa: CASSQRPGTGDGYTF
j_call: TRBJ1-5; v_call: TRBV10-3; cdr3_aa: CAISSGEGSNQPQHF
j_call: TRBJ1-2; v_call: TRBV2; cdr3_aa: CASSATGLANYGYTF
j_call: TRBJ2-7; v_call: TRBV10-3; cdr3_aa: CAISGGQGGTGLASRTEQYF
j_call: TRBJ2-1; v_call: TRBV6-2/TRBV6-3; cdr3_aa: CASSYPSSYNEQFF
j_call: TRBJ2-1; v_call: TRBV3-1/TRBV3-2; cdr3_aa: CASRSSGVRDNEQFF
j_call: TRBJ2-1; v_call: TRBV11-3; cdr3_aa: CASSFTSGSWDEQFF
j_call: TRBJ1-3; v_call: TRBV5-1; cdr3_aa: CASSTGQTASGNTIYF
j_call: TRBJ1-2; v_call: TRBV4-2; cdr3_aa: CASSQDGTRANYGYTF
j_call: TRBJ2-4; v_call: TRBV30; cdr3_aa: CAWSPGAKNIQYF
j_call: TRBJ1-2; v_call: TRBV18; cdr3_aa: CASLATDGKSGYTF
j_call: TRBJ1-2; v_call: TRBV25-1; cdr3_aa: CASGGTTNYGYTF
j_call: TRBJ1-1; v_call: TRBV19; cdr3_aa: CASRMTGGDTEAFF
j_call: TRBJ2-7; v_call: TRBV7-9; cdr3_aa: CASSLSRLGTYEQYF
j_call: TRBJ1-1; v_call: TRBV5-5; cdr3_aa: CASSLTAMNTEAFF
j_call: TRBJ1-2; v_call: TRBV28; cdr3_aa: CASRTVAYGYTF
j_call: TRBJ2-2; v_call: TRBV24-1; cdr3_aa: CATSDLSGRGTNTGELFF
j_call: TRBJ2-7; v_call: TRBV2; cdr3_aa: CASSTGTAAEQYF
j_call: TRBJ2-7; v_call: TRBV6-1; cdr3_aa: CASSEAIGTPLEQYF
j_call: TRBJ1-5; v_call: TRBV6-9; cdr3_aa: CASIQGQPNQPQHF
j_call: TRBJ2-5; v_call: TRBV3-1/TRBV3-2; cdr3_aa: CASSPGTSSETQYF
j_call: TRBJ1-2; v_call: TRBV18; cdr3_aa: CASSPQGNGYTF
j_call: TRBJ2-5; v_call: TRBV2; cdr3_aa: CASSTDSGRKETQYF
j_call: TRBJ2-7; v_call: TRBV15; cdr3_aa: CATSRDPGTGDSEQYF
j_call: TRBJ1-3; v_call: TRBV6-1; cdr3_aa: CASSEVFISNTIYF
j_call: TRBJ1-1; v_call: TRBV6-5; cdr3_aa: CASSLYAGNTEAFF
j_call: TRBJ2-2; v_call: TRBV6-5; cdr3_aa: CASRRGIGELFF
j_call: TRBJ2-1; v_call: TRBV5-4; cdr3_aa: CASSLSLAEYNEQFF
j_call: TRBJ2-4; v_call: TRBV2; cdr3_aa: CASRDWWANIQYF
j_call: TRBJ1-5; v_call: TRBV30; cdr3_aa: CAWSVLGEWQPQHF
j_call: TRBJ2-1; v_call: TRBV24-1; cdr3_aa: CATSDRTSVPDEQFF
j_call: TRBJ1-4; v_call: TRBV3-1/TRBV3-2; cdr3_aa: CASSQGAGSEKLFF
j_call: TRBJ1-4; v_call: TRBV5-6; cdr3_aa: CASSLLRGGAYEKLFF
j_call: TRBJ1-2; v_call: TRBV7-9; cdr3_aa: CASRPQGDRPHGYTF
j_call: TRBJ2-1; v_call: TRBV4-1; cdr3_aa: CASSSHPLAGGQLNEQFF
j_call: TRBJ1-1; v_call: TRBV19; cdr3_aa: CASSVQGTPSGAFF